This T cell receptor (beta chain) was sequenced for a study of cytomegalovirus exposure and HLA in healthy donors. General observations from the study: The dataset shows that most TCR sequences were rare, while some public TCRs occurred in many donors. Among TCR beta chains, those listed as cytomegalovirus-associated numbered around 160.

Germline-derived CDR1 and CDR2 are SGHTA and FQGNSA. V was pared by 6 bases and J by 6 bases, with 11 bases between. This CDR3 has 13 amino acids. In the case of this clone: The antigen is undetermined.

When sampled, the donors appeared nominally healthy, though they likely had unrecorded immune exposures. Researchers ran the PCR with 60 Vbeta and 13 Jbeta primers. The method was immunoSEQ multiplex PCR; TCRdb's version includes in-frame clones alone and lacks a portion of them. The sample has 180,000 or so clones, more than 75% seen once; the top ten hold under 2.5%. The receptor was isolated from a woman aged 25 to 39 in good health and CMV-seropositive. Sequencing input: PBMCs. The rearrangement joins TRBV7-2 to TRBJ2-2; D is perhaps TRBD2 (6 bases). The CDR3 spells CASSQRRAGELFF. The CDR3 nucleotides are TGTGCCAGCAGTCAGCGGAGGGCCGGGGAGCTGTTTTTT. The complete variable domain, with remaining parts taken from reference TRBV7-2 and TRBJ2-2, reads GAGVSQSPSNKVTEKGKDVELRCDPISGHTALYWYRQSLGQGLEFLIYFQGNSAPDKSGLPSDRFSAERTGGSVSTLTIQRTQQEDSAVYLCASSQRRAGELFFGEGSRLTVL.